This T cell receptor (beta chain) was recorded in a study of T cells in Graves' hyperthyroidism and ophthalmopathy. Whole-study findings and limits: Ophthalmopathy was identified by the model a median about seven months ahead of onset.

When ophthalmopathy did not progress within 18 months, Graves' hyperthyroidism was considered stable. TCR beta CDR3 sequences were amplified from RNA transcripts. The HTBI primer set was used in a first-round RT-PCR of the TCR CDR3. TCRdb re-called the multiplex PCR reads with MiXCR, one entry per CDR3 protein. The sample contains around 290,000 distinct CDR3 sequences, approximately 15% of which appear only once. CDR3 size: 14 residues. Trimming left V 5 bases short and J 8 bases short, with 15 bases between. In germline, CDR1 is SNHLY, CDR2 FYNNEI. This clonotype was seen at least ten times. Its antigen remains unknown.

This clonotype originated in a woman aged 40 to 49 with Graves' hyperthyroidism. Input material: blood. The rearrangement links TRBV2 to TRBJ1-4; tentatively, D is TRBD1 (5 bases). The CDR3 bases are TGTGCCAGCAGTATTGACAGCAACGGGGAAAAACTGTTTTTT. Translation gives CASSIDSNGEKLFF.